A selection of T cell receptor beta chains follows, all from one sample in a study of blood T cell repertoires in COVID-19. Clones were read by immunoSEQ multiplex PCR, and TCRdb kept only the in-frame ones, dropping some. The sample holds 300,000 to 350,000 clones, 87% seen once. Sequences were obtained from peripheral blood. The receptors originated from a man between 18 and 29 years old with active or convalescent COVID-19. Both conserved end residues are part of each CDR3. D genes are given only for firm matches.

D gene: TRBD1; CDR3 length: 15; J gene: TRBJ1-2; V gene: TRBV7-3; CDR3 DNA: TGTGCCAGCAGCTTAGATGGGACAGTGAAGAATGGCTACACCTTC; CDR3 protein: CASSLDGTVKNGYTF
D gene: TRBD1; CDR3 length: 14; J gene: TRBJ1-1; V gene: TRBV6-2/TRBV6-3; CDR3 DNA: TGTGCCAGCAGTGCCACAGGGGTGAACACTGAAGCTTTCTTT; CDR3 protein: CASSATGVNTEAFF
D gene: TRBD1; CDR3 length: 21; J gene: TRBJ1-1; V gene: TRBV28; CDR3 DNA: TGTGCCAGCAGCCAAAAGGGGGGCTGGTTAACGGGACAGGGGGAGAACACTGAAGCTTTCTTT; CDR3 protein: CASSQKGGWLTGQGENTEAFF
D gene: TRBD2; CDR3 length: 17; J gene: TRBJ2-5; V gene: TRBV28; CDR3 DNA: TGTGCCAGCAGTACTCCCCTCGGACTAGCCCCCAGGGAGACCCAGTACTTC; CDR3 protein: CASSTPLGLAPRETQYF
D gene: TRBD2; CDR3 length: 13; J gene: TRBJ2-3; V gene: TRBV14; CDR3 DNA: TGTGCCAGCAGGGCTAGTCTAGCGGGTACGCAGTATTTT; CDR3 protein: CASRASLAGTQYF
D gene: NA; CDR3 length: 11; J gene: TRBJ2-7; V gene: TRBV19; CDR3 DNA: TGTGCCAGTAGTATTTCCGGGGAGCAGTACTTC; CDR3 protein: CASSISGEQYF
D gene: TRBD2; CDR3 length: 13; J gene: TRBJ2-5; V gene: TRBV10-2; CDR3 DNA: TGCGCCAGCATGAGCGGGGGTGGGGAGACCCAGTACTTC; CDR3 protein: CASMSGGGETQYF
D gene: TRBD1; CDR3 length: 17; J gene: TRBJ1-4; V gene: TRBV9; CDR3 DNA: TGTGCCAGCAGCACAGGGGACAGGGGGCCAACTAATGAAAAACTGTTTTTT; CDR3 protein: CASSTGDRGPTNEKLFF
D gene: NA; CDR3 length: 16; J gene: TRBJ1-1; V gene: TRBV10-3; CDR3 DNA: TGTGCCATCAGCGAAAAAGACAGGTCGGGTTCCCCTGAAGCTTTCTTT; CDR3 protein: CAISEKDRSGSPEAFF
D gene: TRBD1; CDR3 length: 19; J gene: TRBJ1-2; V gene: TRBV10-3; CDR3 DNA: TGTGCCATCAGTGAGTCGAAACGGGACAGGGCGAGGGAGGGAAATGGCTACACCTTC; CDR3 protein: CAISESKRDRAREGNGYTF
D gene: TRBD1; CDR3 length: 13; J gene: TRBJ1-2; V gene: TRBV12-3/TRBV12-4; CDR3 DNA: TGTGCCAGCAGTTCGACAGGGGCCTATGGCTACACCTTC; CDR3 protein: CASSSTGAYGYTF
D gene: NA; CDR3 length: 16; J gene: TRBJ2-3; V gene: TRBV11-3; CDR3 DNA: TGTGCCAGCAGCTTAGGGTGGAGTCCGGGAAGGGATACGCAGTATTTT; CDR3 protein: CASSLGWSPGRDTQYF
D gene: NA; CDR3 length: 14; J gene: TRBJ2-2; V gene: TRBV18; CDR3 DNA: TGTGCCAGCTCACGAACGACAGTCACCGGGGAGCTGTTTTTT; CDR3 protein: CASSRTTVTGELFF